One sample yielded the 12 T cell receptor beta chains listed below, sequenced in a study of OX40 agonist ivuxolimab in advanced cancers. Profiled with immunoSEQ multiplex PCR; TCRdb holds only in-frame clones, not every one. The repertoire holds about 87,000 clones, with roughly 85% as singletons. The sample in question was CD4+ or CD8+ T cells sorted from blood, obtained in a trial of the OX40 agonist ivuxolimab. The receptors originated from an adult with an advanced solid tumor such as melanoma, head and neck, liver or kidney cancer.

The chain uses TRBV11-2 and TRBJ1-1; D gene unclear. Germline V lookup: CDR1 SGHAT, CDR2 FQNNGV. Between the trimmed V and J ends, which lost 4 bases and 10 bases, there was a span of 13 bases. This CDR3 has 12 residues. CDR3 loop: CASSSRPPAAFF. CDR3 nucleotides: TGTGCCAGCAGCTCGCGACCCCCCGCAGCTTTCTTT.

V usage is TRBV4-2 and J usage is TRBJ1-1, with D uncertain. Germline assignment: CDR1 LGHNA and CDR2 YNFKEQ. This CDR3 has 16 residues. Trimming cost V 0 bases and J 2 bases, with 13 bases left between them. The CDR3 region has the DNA TGTGCCAGCAGCCAAGACTTCCGGCAGCTAAACACTGAAGCTTTCTTT. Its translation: CASSQDFRQLNTEAFF.

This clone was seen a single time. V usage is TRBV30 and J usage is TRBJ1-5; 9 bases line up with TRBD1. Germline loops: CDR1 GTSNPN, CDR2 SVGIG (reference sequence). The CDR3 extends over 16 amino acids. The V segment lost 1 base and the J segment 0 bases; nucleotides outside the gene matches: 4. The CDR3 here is CAWSDGTGISNQPQHF. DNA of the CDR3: TGTGCCTGGAGTGACGGGACAGGGATTAGCAATCAGCCCCAGCATTTT. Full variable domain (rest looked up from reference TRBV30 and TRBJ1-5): SQTIHQWPATLVQPVGSPLSLECTVEGTSNPNLYWYRQAAGRGLQLLFYSVGIGQISSEVPQNLSASRPQDRQFILSSKKLLLSDSGFYLCAWSDGTGISNQPQHFGDGTRLSIL.

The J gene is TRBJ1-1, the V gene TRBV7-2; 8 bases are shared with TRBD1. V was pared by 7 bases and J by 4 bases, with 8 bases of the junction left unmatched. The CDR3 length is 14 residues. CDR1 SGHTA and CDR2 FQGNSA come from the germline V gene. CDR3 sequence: CASTSQGGGTEAFF. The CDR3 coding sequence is TGTGCCAGCACCTCACAGGGGGGGGGCACTGAAGCTTTCTTT.

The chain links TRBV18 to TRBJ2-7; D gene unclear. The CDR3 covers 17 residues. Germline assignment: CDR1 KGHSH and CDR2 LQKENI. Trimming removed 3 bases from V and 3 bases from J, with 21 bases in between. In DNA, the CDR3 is TGTGCCAGCTCACCTCCCGACCGTGGCGTGGGGATCTACGAGCAGTACTTC. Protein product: CASSPPDRGVGIYEQYF.

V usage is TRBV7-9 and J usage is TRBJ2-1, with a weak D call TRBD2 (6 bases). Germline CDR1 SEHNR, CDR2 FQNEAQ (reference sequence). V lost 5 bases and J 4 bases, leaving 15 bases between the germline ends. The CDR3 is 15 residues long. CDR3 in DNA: TGTGCCAGCAGCGGAGGGGTTCAGCTGTACAATGAGCAGTTCTTC. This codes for CASSGGVQLYNEQFF.

The CDR3 coding sequence is TGTGCCAGTAGTATACAGGGACACTATGGCTACACCTTC. This gives the protein CASSIQGHYGYTF. V is TRBV19 and J is TRBJ1-2, with D possibly matching TRBD1 (5 bases). V gave up 2 bases and J gave up 3 bases, with 7 bases separating them. Germline CDR1 is LNHDA and CDR2 is SQIVND (reference sequence). The CDR3 extends over 13 amino acids.

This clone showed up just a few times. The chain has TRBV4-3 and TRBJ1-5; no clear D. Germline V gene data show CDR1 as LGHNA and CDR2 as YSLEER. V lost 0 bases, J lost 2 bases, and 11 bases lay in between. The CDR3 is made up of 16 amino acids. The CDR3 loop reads CASSQDVREGNQPQHF. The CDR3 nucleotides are TGCGCCAGCAGCCAAGATGTTCGGGAGGGCAATCAGCCCCAGCATTTT.

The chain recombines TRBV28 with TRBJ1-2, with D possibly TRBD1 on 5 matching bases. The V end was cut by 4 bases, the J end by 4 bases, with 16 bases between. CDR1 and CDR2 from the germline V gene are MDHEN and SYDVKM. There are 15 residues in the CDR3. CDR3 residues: CASSSGGFASYGYTF. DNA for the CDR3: TGTGCCAGCAGTTCTGGGGGTTTTGCGTCCTATGGCTACACCTTC.

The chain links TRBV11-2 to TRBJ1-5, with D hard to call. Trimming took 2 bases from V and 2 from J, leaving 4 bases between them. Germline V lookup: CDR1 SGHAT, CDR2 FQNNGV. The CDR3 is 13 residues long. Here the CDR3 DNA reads TGTGCCAGCAGCTTATATCGCAATCAGCCCCAGCATTTT. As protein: CASSLYRNQPQHF.

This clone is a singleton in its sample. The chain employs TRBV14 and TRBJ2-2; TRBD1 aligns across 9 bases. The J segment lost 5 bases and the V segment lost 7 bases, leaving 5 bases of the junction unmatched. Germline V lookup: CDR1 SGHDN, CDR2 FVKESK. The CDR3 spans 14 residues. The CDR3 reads CASNRGQGTGELFF. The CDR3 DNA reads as TGTGCCAGCAACCGGGGACAGGGAACCGGGGAGCTGTTTTTT.

The CDR3 loop reads CASSLQGRTNTGELFF. In DNA form, the CDR3 reads TGTGCCAGCAGCTTGCAGGGGAGGACGAACACCGGGGAGCTGTTTTTT. This sequence joins TRBV5-4 and TRBJ2-2, with D perhaps TRBD1 or TRBD2 (6 bases each). Germline V gene lookup returns CDR1 SGHNT and CDR2 YYREEE (reference sequence). The CDR3 has 16 amino acids. The V end lost 1 base, the J end lost 0 bases, and 10 bases lay between the germline ends.